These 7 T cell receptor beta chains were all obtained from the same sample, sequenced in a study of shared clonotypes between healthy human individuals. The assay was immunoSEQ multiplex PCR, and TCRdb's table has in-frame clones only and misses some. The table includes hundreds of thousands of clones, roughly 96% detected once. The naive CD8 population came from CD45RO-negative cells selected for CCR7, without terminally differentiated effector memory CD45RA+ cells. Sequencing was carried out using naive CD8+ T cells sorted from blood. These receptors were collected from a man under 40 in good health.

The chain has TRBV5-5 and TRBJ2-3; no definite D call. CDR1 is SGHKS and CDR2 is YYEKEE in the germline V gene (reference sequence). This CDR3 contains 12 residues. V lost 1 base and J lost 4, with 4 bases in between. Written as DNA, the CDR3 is TGTGCCAGCAGCTTGTGGGCAGATACGCAGTATTTT. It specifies CASSLWADTQYF.

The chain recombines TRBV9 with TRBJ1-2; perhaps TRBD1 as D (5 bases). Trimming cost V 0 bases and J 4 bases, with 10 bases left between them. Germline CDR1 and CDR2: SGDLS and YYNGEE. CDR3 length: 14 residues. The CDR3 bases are TGTGCCAGCAGCGTAGGGTCAGGGAGCTATGGCTACACCTTC. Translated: CASSVGSGSYGYTF.

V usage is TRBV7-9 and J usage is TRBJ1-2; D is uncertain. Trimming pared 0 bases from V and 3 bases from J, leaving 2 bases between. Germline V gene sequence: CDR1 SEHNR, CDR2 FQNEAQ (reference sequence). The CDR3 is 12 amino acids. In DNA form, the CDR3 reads TGTGCCAGCAGCTTAGCCGACTATGGCTACACCTTC. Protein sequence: CASSLADYGYTF.

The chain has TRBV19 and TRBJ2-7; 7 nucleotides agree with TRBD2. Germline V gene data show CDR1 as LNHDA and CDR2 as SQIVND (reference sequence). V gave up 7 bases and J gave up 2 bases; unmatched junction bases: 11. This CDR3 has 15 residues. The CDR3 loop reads CASNPGLAEPYEQYF. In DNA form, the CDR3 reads TGTGCCAGTAATCCCGGGCTAGCGGAACCCTACGAGCAGTACTTC.

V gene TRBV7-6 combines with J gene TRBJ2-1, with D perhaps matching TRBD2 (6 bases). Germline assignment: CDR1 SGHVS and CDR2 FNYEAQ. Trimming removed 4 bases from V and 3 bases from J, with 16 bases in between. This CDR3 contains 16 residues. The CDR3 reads CASSWEAGSLYNEQFF. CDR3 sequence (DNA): TGTGCCAGCAGCTGGGAAGCGGGTTCCCTCTACAATGAGCAGTTCTTC.

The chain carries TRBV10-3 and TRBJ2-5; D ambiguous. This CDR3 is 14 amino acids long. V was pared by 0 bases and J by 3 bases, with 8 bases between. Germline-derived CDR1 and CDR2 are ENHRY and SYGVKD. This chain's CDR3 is CAISESLGKETQYF. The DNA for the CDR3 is TGTGCCATCAGTGAGTCGTTAGGGAAAGAGACCCAGTACTTC.

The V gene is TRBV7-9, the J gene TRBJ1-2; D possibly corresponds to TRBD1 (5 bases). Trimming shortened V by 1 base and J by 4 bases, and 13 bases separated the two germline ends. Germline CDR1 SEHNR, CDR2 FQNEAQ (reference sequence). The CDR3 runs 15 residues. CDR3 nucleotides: TGTGCCAGCAGCTTAGACGGGGGACTCAGCTATGGCTACACCTTC. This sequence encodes CASSLDGGLSYGYTF.